This T cell receptor (beta chain) was sequenced for a study of blood T cells in healthy people across ages. Study-wide results and caveats: Researchers deemed the diversity estimates from one million T cells underestimates. Naive T cell percentage by flow cytometry tracked strongly with beta diversity.

Germline assignment: CDR1 MNHNS and CDR2 SASEGT. Unmatched junction bases numbered 5, after V lost 10 bases and J lost 0 bases. CDR3 length: 14 residues. For this clonotype: No antigen is known for it.

Primed by a sample-barcoded 5' primer and a J-beta primer mix, a second PCR proceeded for roughly 7 to 11 cycles. TCRdb ran MiXCR on the 5' RACE reads and lists one entry per CDR3 protein. This sample has around 1.5 million distinct CDR3 sequences, with roughly 40% found just once. For every donor, a draw yielded around 10 milliliters of peripheral blood. Per sample, no less than 5 micrograms of total RNA were extracted. This chain links TRBV6-1 with TRBJ2-3; 9 positions match TRBD2. The sequenced sample consisted of blood. The sequence derives from a woman under 30 in good health. In nucleotides, the CDR3 is TGTGCCACTACTAGCGGGCCTAGCACAGATACGCAGTATTTT. Translating gives CATTSGPSTDTQYF.